A single sample is the source of the 25 T cell receptor beta chains below, sequenced in a study of T cell responses to AZD1222 COVID-19 vaccine. Sequenced by immunoSEQ multiplex PCR; TCRdb stores in-frame clones only, minus some. The sample includes 89,000 or so clones, more than 70% of them seen just once. The starting material was peripheral blood, obtained 28 days after the second AZD1222 dose. These receptor sequences come from an adult who received the AZD1222 COVID-19 vaccine.

The V gene is TRBV3-1 (or the pseudogene TRBV3-2), the J gene TRBJ2-3; D gene ambiguous. The germline V gene has CDR1 LGHDT and CDR2 YNNKEL (reference sequence). This CDR3 region has 16 residues. V was clipped by 4 bases and J by 3 bases, with 17 bases between them. This CDR3 reads CASSRPTALRTDTQYF. In DNA, the CDR3 is TGTGCCAGCAGCCGCCCCACAGCGCTTAGAACAGATACGCAGTATTTT.

Note on this clone: Other DNA sequences in this specimen translate into the identical CDR3. The genes are TRBV10-3 and TRBJ1-6, with 8 nucleotides matching TRBD1. Trimming at V came to 4 bases and at J to 8 bases, leaving 16 bases not matched to a gene. Per germline, CDR1 ENHRY and CDR2 SYGVKD. This CDR3 is 18 amino acids long. CDR3: CAISGGVRLGQGDSPLHF. The CDR3 DNA sequence: TGTGCCATCAGTGGAGGGGTGAGACTAGGACAGGGAGATTCACCCCTCCACTTT.

J is TRBJ1-1 and V is TRBV18; 8 bases map to TRBD1. V trimming: 5 bases; J trimming: 8 bases; junction bases outside the gene matches: 7. Germline V lookup: CDR1 KGHSH, CDR2 LQKENI. CDR3 length: 13 amino acids. CDR3 residues: CASSETGVPEAFF. DNA of the CDR3: TGTGCCAGCTCAGAGACAGGGGTGCCGGAAGCTTTCTTT.

The chain carries TRBV7-6 and TRBJ2-1; D remains unclear. CDR3 length: 13 amino acids. V was pared by 5 bases and J by 10 bases, with 15 bases between. The germline CDR1 and CDR2 sequences are SGHVS and FNYEAQ. The CDR3 loop is CASSPRLEAEQFF. CDR3 sequence (DNA): TGTGCCAGCAGCCCCAGGTTAGAGGCGGAGCAGTTCTTC.

The chain employs TRBV6-5 and TRBJ2-7; 8 positions match TRBD2. V was clipped by 7 bases and J by 3 bases; unmatched bases: 8. The germline CDR1 and CDR2 sequences are MNHEY and SVGAGI. The CDR3 sequence is 14 residues long. CDR3 DNA sequence: TGTGCCAGCATCCGTAGCGGGGATCTCTACGAGCAGTACTTC. Amino acid sequence: CASIRSGDLYEQYF.

The genes are TRBV3-1 (or the pseudogene TRBV3-2) and TRBJ2-5, with D unclear. Germline assignment: CDR1 LGHDT and CDR2 YNNKEL (reference sequence). The germline V and J ends were trimmed by 4 bases and 5 bases, with 8 bases remaining between them. CDR3 length: 12 residues. Written as DNA, the CDR3 is TGTGCCAGCAGCCTTCGCCGGGAGACCCAGTACTTC. Its protein is CASSLRRETQYF.

The J gene is TRBJ1-1, the V gene TRBV5-1; D remains ambiguous. Germline V lookup: CDR1 SGHRS, CDR2 YFSETQ. This CDR3 contains 16 residues. Trimming took off 0 bases at V and 3 bases at J, with 15 bases between the two ends. For the CDR3, the DNA is TGCGCCAGCAGCTTGGGTCTTTTCTCCCGGGACACTGAAGCTTTCTTT. Its translation is CASSLGLFSRDTEAFF.

This clone was seen once. The chain carries TRBV4-1 and TRBJ1-6; D is unresolved. Trimming shortened V by 1 base and J by 14 bases, and 18 bases separated the two germline ends. This CDR3 spans 15 amino acids. Per germline, CDR1 MGHRA and CDR2 YSYEKL. The CDR3 DNA reads as TGCGCCAGCAGCCAAGGGCAATCTCGCAATAGGGCCCTCCACTTT. Translated, it gives CASSQGQSRNRALHF.

The chain is built from TRBV27 and TRBJ1-2, with 9 bases lining up with TRBD1. This CDR3 comprises 15 residues. The junction had 8 bases not matched to a gene; V was cut back by 7 bases and J by 2 bases. The germline V gene encodes CDR1 MNHEY and CDR2 SMNVEV (reference sequence). The CDR3 region has the DNA TGTGCCAGCACCTACTCGGGACAGGGCAACTATGGCTACACCTTC. Translating gives CASTYSGQGNYGYTF.

The rearrangement uses TRBV6-1 and TRBJ1-2; possibly TRBD1 for D (5 bases). From germline, CDR1 is MNHNS and CDR2 SASEGT. V was clipped by 2 bases and J by 10 bases, with 20 bases between them. There are 15 residues in the CDR3. The DNA of the CDR3 is TGTGCCAGCAGTGAATGGGGCTGGTCGGGTGTGGACTACACCTTC. Its protein product is CASSEWGWSGVDYTF.

The chain couples TRBV25-1 to TRBJ2-5; 7 positions agree with TRBD1. This CDR3 contains 13 residues. V gave up 6 bases and J gave up 4 bases; unmatched junction bases: 5. Germline lookup yields CDR1 MGHDK and CDR2 SYGVNS. CDR3 bases: TGTGCCAGCAGAGACAGGGTTGGAGAGACCCAGTACTTC. Protein product: CASRDRVGETQYF.

The chain has TRBV12-3 or TRBV12-4 and TRBJ1-4, with D unclear. The CDR3 runs to 13 residues. Trimming left V 6 bases short and J 8 bases short, with 13 bases between. This CDR3 is CASRLSPGEKLFF. CDR3 DNA sequence: TGTGCCAGCAGGTTGTCCCCCGGGGAAAAACTGTTTTTT.

The gene calls are TRBV7-2 and TRBJ2-5, with 7 bases fitting TRBD2. The CDR3 consists of 13 residues. V shed 5 bases, J shed 3 bases, and the junction held 3 bases outside the gene matches. Germline values: CDR1 SGHTA, CDR2 FQGNSA. CDR3 coding DNA: TGTGCCAGCAGCCCCGGACTAGAAGAGACCCAGTACTTC. Its protein product is CASSPGLEETQYF.

V and J are TRBV4-1 and TRBJ1-1; no clear D gene. This CDR3 spans 15 amino acids. Trimming took off 3 bases at V and 1 base at J, with 12 bases between the two ends. Germline V gene sequence: CDR1 MGHRA, CDR2 YSYEKL. Written as DNA, the CDR3 is TGCGCCAGCAGCCACAGTCGGGGTAAGAACACTGAAGCTTTCTTT. Protein: CASSHSRGKNTEAFF.

In DNA form, the CDR3 reads TGTGCCAGCAGCTTAGACGACAGGGAGGACGAGCAGTACTTC. Its protein is CASSLDDREDEQYF. V gene TRBV11-1 combines with J gene TRBJ2-7; D might be TRBD1 (7 bases). The CDR3 loop spans 14 amino acids. The V gene lost 1 base and the J gene lost 5 bases, with 12 bases spanning the gap. Germline V lookup: CDR1 SGHAT, CDR2 FQDESV (reference sequence). The variable domain in full, with the rest retrieved from reference TRBV11-1 and TRBJ2-7, is EAEVAQSPRYKITEKSQAVAFWCDPISGHATLYWYRQILGQGPELLVQFQDESVVDDSQLPKDRFSAERLKGVDSTLKIQPAELGDSAMYLCASSLDDREDEQYFGPGTRLTVT.

The sample holds a few counts of this clone. J is TRBJ1-3 and V is TRBV3-1 (or the pseudogene TRBV3-2); a possible D gene is TRBD1 (6 bases). Germline CDR1 reads LGHDT; CDR2 reads YNNKEL (reference sequence). CDR3 length: 14 residues. V gave up 4 bases and J gave up 6 bases, with 13 bases separating them. CDR3: CASSPWTDQNTIYF. The CDR3 coding sequence is TGTGCCAGCAGCCCCTGGACAGACCAAAACACCATATATTTT.

The rearrangement uses TRBV6-4 and TRBJ2-7; 9 bases are shared with TRBD2. With 2 bases clipped from V and 4 bases from J, the junction kept 6 bases outside the gene matches. The germline CDR1 and CDR2 sequences are MRHNA and SNTAGT. There are 15 residues in the CDR3. CDR3 in DNA: TGTGCCAGCAGTGACCCCGGGACTAGCAGGTACGAGCAGTACTTC. This gives the protein CASSDPGTSRYEQYF.

The chain has TRBV11-2 and TRBJ2-2; 8 nucleotides align to TRBD2. After removal of 1 base from V and 0 bases from J, the junction contained 10 bases not matched to a gene. Germline loops: CDR1 SGHAT, CDR2 FQNNGV. The CDR3 runs to 19 residues. This chain's CDR3 is CASSLVGGGLNANTGELFF. The CDR3, as DNA: TGTGCCAGCAGCTTAGTAGGCGGGGGGCTCAACGCGAACACCGGGGAGCTGTTTTTT.

This clone occurred once. This sequence joins TRBV7-9 and TRBJ1-1; no firm D call. The germline V gene encodes CDR1 SEHNR and CDR2 FQNEAQ (reference sequence). The CDR3 has 14 amino acids. V shed 1 base and J shed 10 bases, with 16 bases lying between them. This CDR3 reads CASSLDQAQLPAFF. CDR3 DNA: TGTGCCAGCAGCTTAGATCAGGCCCAGCTTCCAGCTTTCTTT.

The chain links TRBV12-3 or TRBV12-4 to TRBJ1-4; no clear D gene. This CDR3 is built from 13 residues. V lost 1 base to trimming and J lost 5 bases, with 5 bases between them. Here the CDR3 DNA reads TGTGCCAGCAGTTTAGGGATAAATGAAAAACTGTTTTTT. Residues: CASSLGINEKLFF.

A single count supports this clone. The rearrangement links TRBV12-3 or TRBV12-4 to TRBJ1-5; D gene unclear. The ends were cut back, 3 bases at V and 9 bases at J, with 6 bases in the middle. The CDR3 totals 11 residues. Written as DNA, the CDR3 is TGTGCCAGCAGTTTGGGCGGGCCCCAGCATTTT. Protein: CASSLGGPQHF.

The genes are TRBV5-1 and TRBJ2-7; TRBD1 aligns across 8 bases. The CDR3 sequence is 16 residues long. With 0 bases clipped from V and 4 bases from J, the junction kept 9 bases outside the gene matches. CDR1 and CDR2 (germline): SGHRS, YFSETQ. The CDR3 loop is CASSLGKTGGGYEQYF. In DNA, the CDR3 is TGCGCCAGCAGCTTGGGAAAAACAGGGGGTGGATACGAGCAGTACTTC.

The chain is built from TRBV27 and TRBJ2-5, with TRBD1 matching over 10 bases. The J segment lost 3 bases and the V segment lost 4 bases, leaving 8 bases of the junction unmatched. This CDR3 is built from 16 residues. Germline V gene lookup returns CDR1 MNHEY and CDR2 SMNVEV (reference sequence). The CDR3 sequence: CASSSGQGYPKETQYF. CDR3 nucleotides: TGTGCCAGCAGTTCGGGACAGGGGTACCCTAAAGAGACCCAGTACTTC.

The rearrangement links TRBV11-2 to TRBJ1-5; D is unresolved. CDR3 size: 16 residues. Looked up from germline, CDR1 is SGHAT and CDR2 is FQNNGV. V was cut by 2 bases and J by 0 bases, with 11 bases left in between. CDR3 protein: CASSLRADYSNQPQHF. The CDR3 nucleotides are TGTGCCAGCAGCTTAAGGGCAGATTATAGCAATCAGCCCCAGCATTTT.

Of note for this clone: Relative to the germline gene, one junction end is altered; a read error may explain this. The chain links TRBV7-8 to TRBJ1-5; TRBD1 is a possible D gene (5 bases). The germline CDR1 and CDR2 sequences are SGHVS and FQNEAQ. This CDR3 spans 15 amino acids. CDR3 amino acids: CASILAGPGGQPQHF. DNA of the CDR3: TGTGCCAGCATCTTAGCGGGGCCAGGAGGACAGCCCCAGCATTTT.